The clone carrying this T cell receptor beta chain has only a few counts. As yet, its antigen is unknown. V was clipped by 6 bases and J by 4 bases; unmatched bases: 5. This CDR3 spans 13 amino acids. Germline V gene lookup returns CDR1 MNHEY and CDR2 SMNVEV (reference sequence). This specimen comes from a study of blood T cells in healthy people across ages. Every donor gave 8.5 to 10 milliliters of peripheral blood. Through a sample-barcoded 5' primer and a J-beta primer mix, a second PCR was run for roughly 6 to 12 cycles. Each cDNA molecule carried a tag from a template-switch adaptor that contained 12 random nucleotides. In TCRdb, the 5' RACE reads were re-called with MiXCR into one record per CDR3 protein. Of about 1,400,000 distinct CDR3 sequences in the sample, approximately 40% were seen once. Study conclusions and caveats: Across the age range, TCR beta diversity per million T cells fell in a roughly linear way.

This clonotype was obtained from a woman between 18 and 30 years old in good health. Sequencing used blood. The V gene is TRBV27, the J gene TRBJ1-1; 7 positions agree with TRBD1. The CDR3 DNA reads TGTGCCAGCAGGCACGGGACAGTCACTGAAGCTTTCTTT. Encoded protein: CASRHGTVTEAFF.